Below are 15 T cell receptor beta chains sequenced from a single sample in a study of cytomegalovirus exposure and HLA in healthy donors. PCR used 60 Vbeta primers and 13 Jbeta primers. TCRdb's table, derived via immunoSEQ multiplex PCR, lists solely in-frame clones and lacks some. The table lists roughly 130,000 clones, roughly 80% of them singletons. The sample was PBMCs. These receptor sequences come from a boy aged 5-17 years in good health and CMV-seronegative.

The rearrangement links TRBV6-5 to TRBJ2-3, with 7 nucleotides matching TRBD1. Germline CDR1 and CDR2: MNHEY and SVGAGI. V gave up 0 bases and J gave up 4 bases; unmatched junction bases: 4. This CDR3 is 15 amino acids long. This CDR3 reads CASSYSNQGADTQYF. The CDR3 coding sequence is TGTGCCAGCAGTTACTCGAATCAGGGGGCAGATACGCAGTATTTT.

The chain employs TRBV18 and TRBJ2-5; D perhaps matches TRBD1 (6 bases). The CDR3 consists of 17 residues. Per germline, CDR1 KGHSH and CDR2 LQKENI. Trimming pared 4 bases from V and 5 bases from J, leaving 23 bases between. The DNA of the CDR3 is TGTGCCAGCTCACTATCTGCCCGGGACACATTAACGGAGACCCAGTACTTC. The encoded protein is CASSLSARDTLTETQYF.

This chain connects TRBV7-4 to TRBJ1-5; weak D call: TRBD1 (5 bases). CDR1 and CDR2 from the germline V gene are SGHVT and SQSDAQ. The CDR3 runs to 14 residues. With 7 bases removed from V and 7 bases from J, the gap between germline ends came to 17 bases. This CDR3 is CASKGRGVGQPQHF. CDR3 DNA sequence: TGTGCCAGCAAGGGTCGGGGGGTCGGACAGCCCCAGCATTTT.

The chain recombines TRBV7-9 with TRBJ2-1; TRBD2 matches 10 bases. CDR3 length: 15 residues. Germline V gives CDR1 SEHNR, CDR2 FQNEAQ (reference sequence). V dropped 1 base and J dropped 6; count of bases not matched to a gene: 3. This CDR3 is CASSLGSGRSNEQFF. The DNA of the CDR3 is TGTGCCAGCAGCTTAGGTAGCGGGAGGTCCAATGAGCAGTTCTTC.

The chain employs TRBV27 and TRBJ2-7, with 13 bases that match TRBD2. CDR3 length: 16 residues. V dropped 0 bases and J dropped 7; count of bases not matched to a gene: 6. CDR1 and CDR2 from the germline V gene are MNHEY and SMNVEV (reference sequence). The DNA for the CDR3 is TGTGCCAGCAGTTTATCTGGACTAGCGGGAGTGTGGGAGCAGTACTTC. Its translation: CASSLSGLAGVWEQYF.

This clone was seen only once. The rearrangement uses TRBV6-5 and TRBJ2-1, with D perhaps matching TRBD2 (5 bases). The CDR3 has 13 amino acids. V lost 5 bases, J lost 6 bases, and 11 bases lay in between. Germline V CDR1 and CDR2: MNHEY, SVGAGI. This CDR3 is CASSLLGSNEQFF. CDR3 DNA: TGTGCCAGCAGTCTACTAGGGAGCAATGAGCAGTTCTTC.

The rearrangement joins TRBV30 to TRBJ2-5; 9 bases agree with TRBD1. The J call could be wrong; TRBJ2-7 is a better fit for the DNA end. This CDR3 has 14 amino acids. The germline gives CDR1 GTSNPN, CDR2 SVGIG (reference sequence). CDR3 DNA sequence: TGTGCCTGGTCCAGGGACAGGGTCTCCTACGAGCAGTACTTC. Translating gives CAWSRDRVSYEQYF.

This clone showed up just once. The V and J genes are TRBV6-6 and TRBJ1-1; maybe TRBD1 (6 bases). This CDR3 contains 14 residues. V was cut by 4 bases and J by 0 bases, with 9 bases left in between. Germline CDR1 reads MNHNY; CDR2 reads SVGAGI (reference sequence). CDR3 in amino acids: CASSSGDLNTEAFF. CDR3 in DNA: TGTGCCAGCAGTTCAGGGGATCTGAACACTGAAGCTTTCTTT.

In its sample, this clone was seen once. V usage is TRBV30 and J usage is TRBJ1-2, with D perhaps TRBD1 (5 bases). CDR1 GTSNPN and CDR2 SVGIG come from the germline V gene (reference sequence). CDR3 length equals 14 residues. V was shortened by 5 bases and J by 3 bases, with 16 bases between the two germline ends. The DNA for the CDR3 is TGTGCCTGGTCAATTCGGTGGGGGGACTATGGCTACACCTTC. It specifies CAWSIRWGDYGYTF.

The chain is built from TRBV30 and TRBJ1-3; D gene uncertain. This CDR3 region has 14 residues. Germline lookup yields CDR1 GTSNPN and CDR2 SVGIG (reference sequence). Trimming removed 1 base from V and 0 bases from J, with 7 bases in between. The CDR3: CAWSADTSGNTIYF. DNA for the CDR3: TGTGCCTGGAGTGCCGACACCTCTGGAAACACCATATATTTT.

This clone was observed a handful of times. The V gene is TRBV2, the J gene TRBJ2-1, with a weak D call TRBD2 (5 bases). This CDR3 contains 12 residues. Trimming cost V 4 bases and J 8 bases, with 9 bases left between them. The germline gives CDR1 SNHLY, CDR2 FYNNEI. CDR3: CASSGGMDEQFF. The CDR3 DNA sequence: TGTGCCAGCAGTGGAGGGATGGATGAGCAGTTCTTC.

This clone has only a few counts. The J gene is TRBJ2-7, the V gene TRBV6-5; the match to TRBD1 covers 12 bases. The length of the CDR3 is 15 residues. The V gene's germline CDR1 is MNHEY and CDR2 SVGAGI. The junction had 8 bases not matched to a gene; V was cut back by 6 bases and J by 5 bases. The DNA for the CDR3 is TGTGCCAGCAGCAGCCGGGACAGGGGGCTCCACGAGCAGTACTTC. Its translation is CASSSRDRGLHEQYF.

This clone was counted only a few times. The J gene is TRBJ1-4, the V gene TRBV15; 7 nucleotides match TRBD1. The CDR3 spans 13 residues. Per germline, CDR1 LNHNV and CDR2 YYDKDF (reference sequence). V gave up 3 bases and J gave up 7 bases; unmatched junction bases: 2. CDR3 sequence: CATSRTGSEKLFF. The CDR3 nucleotides read TGTGCCACCAGCAGGACAGGGAGTGAAAAACTGTTTTTT.

The genes are TRBV9 and TRBJ1-1; 7 nucleotides agree with TRBD1. The CDR3 spans 14 residues. The V segment lost 3 bases and the J segment 4 bases; nucleotides outside the gene matches: 6. Per germline, CDR1 SGDLS and CDR2 YYNGEE. The CDR3 region is CASSALTGSTEAFF. In nucleotides, the CDR3 is TGTGCCAGCAGCGCCTTGACAGGGTCCACTGAAGCTTTCTTT.

V usage is TRBV18 and J usage is TRBJ1-4, with TRBD1 matching over 10 bases. This CDR3 contains 13 residues. The V gene end was trimmed by 6 bases and the J gene end by 6 bases; junction bases not matched to a gene: 1. Looked up from germline, CDR1 is KGHSH and CDR2 is LQKENI. The CDR3: CASSGTGDEKLFF. Here the CDR3 DNA reads TGTGCCAGCTCCGGGACAGGGGATGAAAAACTGTTTTTT.